Shown below are 17 T cell receptor beta chains from a single sample sequenced in a study of T cells in Graves' hyperthyroidism and ophthalmopathy. RNA transcripts were the template for amplifying TCR beta CDR3 regions. TCR CDR3 regions were first amplified by RT-PCR with HTBI primers. TCRdb reprocessed the multiplex PCR reads via MiXCR and lists one record per CDR3 protein. The sample records about 290,000 distinct CDR3 sequences, around a fifth being singletons. What was sequenced was blood. The receptors here all came from a man over 45 with Graves' ophthalmopathy.

This clonotype came up a few times. This rearrangement joins TRBV19 to TRBJ2-6; D is unclear. From germline, CDR1 is LNHDA and CDR2 SQIVND (reference sequence). The germline V and J ends were trimmed by 6 bases and 2 bases, with 11 bases remaining between them. The CDR3 has 15 amino acids. CDR3 sequence reads: CASRWVTAGANVLTF. DNA of the CDR3: TGTGCCAGTAGATGGGTGACGGCTGGGGCCAACGTCCTGACTTTC.

The rearrangement links TRBV6-2 or TRBV6-3 to TRBJ2-1, with 7 bases matching TRBD2. The CDR3 is 12 residues long. CDR1 is MNHEY and CDR2 is SVGEGT in the germline V gene. With V trimmed by 5 bases and J by 8 bases, 3 bases remained unmatched. CDR3: CASSMGGDEQFF. The DNA for the CDR3 is TGTGCCAGCAGTATGGGAGGGGATGAGCAGTTCTTC.

This clonotype was picked up a small number of times. The V gene is TRBV28, the J gene TRBJ1-1; D not resolved. Germline V gene sequence: CDR1 MDHEN, CDR2 SYDVKM. The CDR3 has 17 residues. V was pared by 2 bases and J by 6 bases, with 22 bases between. CDR3 bases: TGTGCCAGCAGTTTACCCTTTTGGACGGCATCCGGGGCTGAAGCTTTCTTT. It translates to CASSLPFWTASGAEAFF.

This clonotype was counted many times. This chain uses TRBV29-1 with TRBJ2-7; 8 nucleotides align to TRBD1. V lost 6 bases to trimming and J lost 6 bases; unmatched junction nucleotides: 10. CDR1 and CDR2 (germline): SQVTM, ANQGSEA. The CDR3 spans 13 residues. In DNA form, the CDR3 reads TGCAGCGTCGGACAGGGTCGAGGTGGCGAGCAGTACTTC. Residues: CSVGQGRGGEQYF.

This clonotype has more than one count but fewer than ten. V gene TRBV19 combines with J gene TRBJ1-1; D is ambiguous. From germline, CDR1 is LNHDA and CDR2 SQIVND (reference sequence). Trimming shortened V by 7 bases and J by 3 bases, and 12 bases separated the two germline ends. This CDR3 region has 13 residues. CDR3 loop: CASKSRLDTEAFF. The CDR3 bases are TGTGCCAGTAAAAGTCGATTGGACACTGAAGCTTTCTTT.

The chain joins TRBV12-3 or TRBV12-4 to TRBJ2-1; D call uncertain. The CDR3 is made up of 13 amino acids. V gave up 3 bases and J gave up 10 bases, with 13 bases separating them. The CDR3 sequence is CASSFGLTIEQFF. In DNA, the CDR3 is TGTGCCAGCAGTTTTGGGCTCACTATAGAGCAGTTCTTC.

The chain carries TRBV3-1 and TRBJ2-5, with 11 positions matching TRBD2. V lost 0 bases and J lost 4; bases outside the gene matches: 7. There are 17 residues in the CDR3. The germline gives CDR1 LGHDT, CDR2 YNNKEL (reference sequence). CDR3 protein: CASSQDVSGRALETQYF. CDR3 nucleotides: TGTGCCAGCAGCCAAGATGTTAGCGGGAGGGCCCTAGAGACCCAGTACTTC.

At least ten counts were recorded for this clonotype. CDR3 in amino acids: CASSPSGTDSGYTF. CDR3 in DNA: TGCGCCAGCAGCCCCAGCGGGACAGACAGTGGCTACACCTTC. J is TRBJ1-2 and V is TRBV4-1, with 7 bases aligning to TRBD1. The germline V gene encodes CDR1 MGHRA and CDR2 YSYEKL. With V trimmed by 4 bases and J by 7 bases, 9 bases remained unmatched. CDR3 length equals 14 residues.

A word on this clonotype: A much larger clonotype is one base distant, so this may be a read error. The V gene is TRBV18, the J gene TRBJ1-5, with 7 positions matching TRBD1. From germline, CDR1 is KGHSH and CDR2 LQKENI. CDR3 length equals 16 residues. The CDR3 loop is CVSSPPGGQQVQPQHF. The CDR3 DNA reads TGTGTCAGCTCACCACCGGGGGGACAGCAGGTTCAGCCCCAGCATTTT.

This clonotype was recorded a few times. This chain links TRBV18 with TRBJ2-5, with TRBD1 matching over 9 bases. The CDR3 extends over 17 amino acids. The germline CDR1 and CDR2 sequences are KGHSH and LQKENI. The J segment lost 3 bases and the V segment lost 5 bases, leaving 13 bases of the junction unmatched. CDR3 DNA: TGTGCCAGCTCAGAAACAGGGGGCTACGAGGAAAAAGAGACCCAGTACTTC. Its translation: CASSETGGYEEKETQYF. The full variable domain, in which reference TRBV18 and TRBJ2-5 provide the parts outside the CDR3, is NAGVMQNPRHLVRRRGQEARLRCSPMKGHSHVYWYRQLPEEGLKFMVYLQKENIIDESGMPKERFSAEFPKEGPSILRIQQVVRGDSAAYFCASSETGGYEEKETQYFGPGTRLLVL.

This clonotype was counted at least ten times. The chain recombines TRBV7-9 with TRBJ1-1; no clear D gene. CDR1 and CDR2 from the germline V gene are SEHNR and FQNEAQ (reference sequence). V was pared by 8 bases and J by 3 bases, with 13 bases between. The CDR3 runs to 13 residues. CDR3 loop: CASLASEYTEAFF. The CDR3 DNA reads as TGTGCCAGCCTAGCGTCTGAGTACACTGAAGCTTTCTTT.

The V gene is TRBV28, the J gene TRBJ2-2, with TRBD2 identical over 13 bases. The CDR3 is 16 amino acids. Trimming cost V 6 bases and J 1 base; bases outside gene matches: 2. Germline loops: CDR1 MDHEN, CDR2 SYDVKM. As DNA, the CDR3 is TGTGCCAGCAGCTGGACTAGCGGGGGGAACACCGGGGAGCTGTTTTTT. As protein: CASSWTSGGNTGELFF.

The chain links TRBV20-1 to TRBJ2-2; unclear D gene. Trimming stripped 0 bases from V and 1 base from J, with 9 bases between. The CDR3 length is 15 residues. CDR1 is DFQATT and CDR2 is SNEGSKA in the germline V gene (reference sequence). The CDR3 sequence is CSARDDTRNTGELFF. In DNA, the CDR3 is TGCAGTGCTAGAGATGACACGCGGAACACCGGGGAGCTGTTTTTT.

The chain combines TRBV20-1 with TRBJ2-5; a possible D gene is TRBD2 (7 bases). V lost 1 base and J 5 bases, leaving 14 bases between the germline ends. The CDR3 consists of 14 residues. Looked up from germline, CDR1 is DFQATT and CDR2 is SNEGSKA (reference sequence). The CDR3 DNA reads TGCAGTGCTAGAGGACCGGGGGGCACGGAGACCCAGTACTTC. This sequence encodes CSARGPGGTETQYF.

V usage is TRBV11-1 and J usage is TRBJ2-1; 14 bases are a match to TRBD2. The CDR3 runs 19 residues. The J segment lost 0 bases and the V segment lost 5 bases, leaving 9 bases of the junction unmatched. Germline V gives CDR1 SGHAT, CDR2 FQDESV (reference sequence). The CDR3: CASSIRLAGGRSSYNEQFF. The DNA for the CDR3 is TGTGCCAGCAGCATTAGACTAGCGGGAGGGCGGAGCTCCTACAATGAGCAGTTCTTC.

This clonotype has a count of ten or more. The CDR3 DNA is TGTGCCAGCAGTACTAGCGGGACGGGGTACAATGAGCAGTTCTTC. Protein: CASSTSGTGYNEQFF. This chain uses TRBV28 with TRBJ2-1; 10 nucleotides agree with TRBD2. CDR1 and CDR2 from the germline V gene are MDHEN and SYDVKM. The CDR3 length is 15 residues. J was trimmed by 4 bases and V by 5 bases; bases with no gene match: 5.

Only a few counts were recorded for this clonotype. This rearrangement joins TRBV29-1 to TRBJ2-3; D is tentatively TRBD1 or TRBD2 (5 bases each). Germline lookup yields CDR1 SQVTM and CDR2 ANQGSEA. CDR3 length: 12 residues. V gave up 3 bases and J gave up 3 bases, with 7 bases separating them. Here the CDR3 reads CSVDGGTDTQYF. CDR3 coding DNA: TGCAGCGTTGATGGGGGAACAGATACGCAGTATTTT.